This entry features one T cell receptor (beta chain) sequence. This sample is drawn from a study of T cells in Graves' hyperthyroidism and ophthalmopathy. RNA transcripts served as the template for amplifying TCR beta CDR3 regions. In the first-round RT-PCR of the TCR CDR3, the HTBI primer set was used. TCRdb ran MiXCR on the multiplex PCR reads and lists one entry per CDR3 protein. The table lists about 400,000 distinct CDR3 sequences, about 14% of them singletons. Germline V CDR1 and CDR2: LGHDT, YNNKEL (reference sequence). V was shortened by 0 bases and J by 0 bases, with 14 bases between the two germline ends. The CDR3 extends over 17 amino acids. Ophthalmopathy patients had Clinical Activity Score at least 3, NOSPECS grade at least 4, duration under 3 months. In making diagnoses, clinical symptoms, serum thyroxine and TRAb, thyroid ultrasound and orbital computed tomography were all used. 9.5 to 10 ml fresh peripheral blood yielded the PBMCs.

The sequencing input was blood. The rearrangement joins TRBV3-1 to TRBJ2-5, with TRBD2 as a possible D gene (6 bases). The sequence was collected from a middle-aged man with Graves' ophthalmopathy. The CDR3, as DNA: TGTGCCAGCAGCCAAGATTATACCGGGGGAGACCAAGAGACCCAGTACTTC. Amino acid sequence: CASSQDYTGGDQETQYF.